These T cell receptor beta chains were read from a single sample in a study of tumor-infiltrating lymphocytes in primary liver carcinoma. One entry per CDR3 protein, called by TCRdb with MiXCR from the multiplex PCR reads. The data contain some 20,000 distinct CDR3 sequences, roughly 80% of them singletons. Material: liver tumor tissue from sampling region 4. The receptor set was obtained from a woman aged 25 to 39 with primary liver carcinoma and hepatitis B virus infection. CDR3s include the opening cysteine and the closing phenylalanine or tryptophan. A D gene is named only where the DNA matches it firmly. Rows give clone size only sometimes, using once, few, many, or a class for an expanded clone.

TRBJ1-2 TRBV6-1 . . CASSELRDSAYGYTF TGTGCCAGCAGTGAATTAAGGGACTCGGCCTATGGCTACACCTTC
TRBJ2-6 TRBV28 . . CASSLNWVSSGANVTTF TGTGCCAGCAGTTTAAACTGGGTGAGCTCTGGGGCCAACGTCACGACTTTC
TRBJ2-2 TRBV11-2 . . CASSSQKAPDTGELFF TGTGCCAGCAGCTCACAGAAGGCTCCAGACACCGGGGAACTGTTTTTT
TRBJ1-4 TRBV6-6 . . CASSWQGSNEKLYF TGTGCCAGTAGTTGGCAGGGGTCTAATGAAAAACTGTATTTT
TRBJ2-1 TRBV18 many . CASSPRTKPDNEQFF TGTGCCAGCTCACCACGGACCAAACCGGATAATGAGCAGTTCTTC
TRBJ1-1 TRBV11-2 . TRBD1 CASSDRDRGRERWSNTEAFF TGTGCCAGCAGCGATCGGGACAGGGGACGCGAGAGGTGGAGTAACACTGAGGCTTTCTTT
TRBJ2-5 TRBV10-3 . . CATSESATRQETQYF TGTGCCACCAGTGAATCGGCTACGAGACAAGAGACCCAGTACTTC
TRBJ2-3 TRBV11-2 . . CASSSGVADTQYF TGTGCCAGCAGCTCGGGGGTAGCAGATACGCAGTATTTT
TRBJ2-3 TRBV11-2 . . CTSRLPGHFTDTQYF TGTACCAGCAGACTACCGGGACACTTCACTGATACGCAGTATTTT
TRBJ2-1 TRBV11-2 . . CTSSLMRTSYNEQFF TGTACCAGCAGCTTAATGAGGACCTCCTACAACGAGCAGTTCTTC
TRBJ2-3 TRBV4-3 . . CASSQSVWPGDPNDTQYF TGCGCCAGCAGCCAGTCGGTCTGGCCTGGTGATCCCAATGATACGCAGTATTTT
TRBJ2-1 TRBV10-3 . . CAISESATVAYNEQLF TGTGCCATCAGTGAGTCGGCAACGGTAGCCTACAATGAACAGCTCTTC
TRBJ2-7 TRBV4-3 . TRBD2 CASNQAVTGGHISYELYF TGCGCCAGCAACCAAGCTGTGACGGGGGGTCACATTAGCTACGAGCTATACTTC
TRBJ2-1 TRBV11-2 few . CASSLDLARNNEQFF TGTGCCAGCAGCTTAGATCTCGCCAGAAACAATGAGCAGTTCTTC
TRBJ1-1 TRBV29-1 many TRBD1 CSVDHPLVRQGRAFF TGCAGCGTTGACCACCCTTTGGTACGACAGGGGAGAGCTTTCTTT
TRBJ2-7 TRBV4-2 . TRBD1 CASSQEYRGQGVPREQYF TGTGCCAGCAGCCAGGAATACCGAGGACAGGGGGTACCGCGCGAGCAGTACTTC
TRBJ2-5 TRBV30 . . CAWKVLGAALGGQYF TGTGCCTGGAAGGTCTTGGGCGCGGCCCTGGGGGGTCAGTACTTC
TRBJ2-1 TRBV2 many . CASSDVRTYDQFF TGTGCCAGCAGTGACGTCCGGACTTACGATCAGTTCTTC
TRBJ2-2 TRBV6-5 . TRBD1 CASSRLTGFTGELIF TGTGCCAGCAGTCGGCTGACAGGGTTCACCGGGGAGCTGATTTTT
TRBJ1-2 TRBV4-1 . TRBD1 CASSLPGQTYGYTF TGCGCCAGCAGCCTGCCGGGACAGACTTATGGCTACACCTTC
TRBJ2-7 TRBV5-1 . . CASMKGTGSYEQYF TGCGCCAGCATGAAGGGAACAGGCTCGTACGAGCAGTACTTC
TRBJ2-2 TRBV21-1 . . CASIKKDRARTGELFF TGTGCCAGCATCAAGAAGGACAGGGCCCGCACAGGGGAGCTGTTTTTT
TRBJ1-2 TRBV28 . TRBD1 CASVQGQGANYGYIF TGTGCCAGCGTCCAAGGACAGGGGGCTAACTATGGATACATCTTC
TRBJ2-7 TRBV7-8 . . CAGSSARGRTMNSYEQYF TGTGCCGGCAGCTCGGCTCGCGGTCGTACTATGAACTCCTACGAGCAGTACTTC
TRBJ2-7 TRBV28 . . CASSLPLDGWHSYEQYF TGTGCCAGCAGCCTCCCTTTGGACGGATGGCACTCCTACGAGCAATATTTC
TRBJ2-7 TRBV6-1 . . CANSNLEGVYEQYF TGTGCCAACAGTAATCTAGAGGGAGTGTACGAGCAGTACTTC
TRBJ2-1 TRBV12-3/TRBV12-4 . TRBD2 CASSMSGTSGLEQLF TGTGCCAGCAGCATGTCCGGGACTAGCGGACTTGAGCAACTCTTC
TRBJ1-2 TRBV5-4 few . CASSPGDGYTF TGTGCCAGCAGCCCCGGGGATGGCTACACCTTC
TRBJ2-5 TRBV29-1 few . CSGGLRDMTQYF TGCAGCGGAGGACTAAGAGACATGACCCAATACTTC
TRBJ1-3 TRBV6-5 many . CASSFTGVGNTIYF TGTGCCAGCAGTTTTACGGGGGTTGGAAACACCATATATTTT
TRBJ2-4 TRBV6-1 few . CVSRLGGGLAKNIQYF TGTGTCAGTAGGTTGGGAGGCGGTCTAGCCAAAAACATTCAGTACTTT
TRBJ2-1 TRBV4-1 . TRBD1 CASSQGPGQGENEQFF TGCGCCAGCAGCCAAGGTCCGGGGCAGGGGGAAAATGAGCAGTTCTTC
TRBJ2-1 TRBV4-2 . . CASSQDVGSGVSNEQFF TGTGCCAGCAGCCAAGATGTCGGATCGGGAGTGAGCAATGAGCAGTTCTTC